These 12 T cell receptor beta chains were all obtained from the same sample, sequenced in a study of early T cells in non-severe SARS-CoV-2 infection (dated by TCRdb to about 2021). Receptor libraries were prepared by 5' RACE. The sequencing machine was a NextSeq 500. In TCRdb, the public reads were trimmed at Q25 with fastp and aligned with MiXCR, with productive beta chains retained. Entries that share a CDR3 protein sequence are merged under the most common genes and DNA. Across this sample there are more than 75,000 distinct CDR3 sequences, with approximately 13% seen only once. The top ten constitute roughly 6% of the sample. Material for sequencing was whole blood. All receptors come from an adult who was a healthcare worker with PCR-confirmed SARS-CoV-2 infection or an uninfected control (not recorded which).

The rearrangement uses TRBV10-2 and TRBJ2-5; maybe TRBD2 (6 bases). Germline CDR1 reads WSHSY; CDR2 reads SAAADI. The CDR3 runs 14 residues. V gave up 5 bases and J gave up 4 bases, with 14 bases separating them. This CDR3 reads CASSPGTWGETQYF. CDR3 DNA: TGCGCCAGCAGTCCAGGGACTTGGGGAGAGACCCAGTACTTC.

This chain joins TRBV6-6 and TRBJ2-7; the match to TRBD2 covers 7 bases. The V segment lost 4 bases and the J segment 4 bases; nucleotides outside the gene matches: 7. Germline CDR1 is MNHNY and CDR2 is SVGAGI (reference sequence). This CDR3 has 14 amino acids. The CDR3 sequence is CASSSPTSAYEQYF. The CDR3 coding sequence is TGTGCCAGCAGTTCCCCCACTAGCGCTTACGAGCAGTACTTC.

The chain links TRBV2 to TRBJ1-6; D not resolved. CDR3 size: 14 residues. Germline CDR1 reads SNHLY; CDR2 reads FYNNEI. Trimming cost V 3 bases and J 6 bases, with 9 bases left between them. CDR3 sequence reads: CASSDSRANSPLHF. The CDR3 DNA reads as TGTGCCAGCAGTGACTCAAGAGCTAATTCACCCCTCCACTTT.

A few counts support this clonotype. This rearrangement joins TRBV18 to TRBJ1-4; 9 positions match TRBD1. This CDR3 has 15 residues. Germline trimming cut 1 base from V and 4 bases from J; bases unmatched to any gene: 1. Per germline, CDR1 KGHSH and CDR2 LQKENI. CDR3 bases: TGTGCCAGCTCACCACGGACAGGGGATAATGAAAAACTGTTTTTT. This encodes CASSPRTGDNEKLFF. Using reference TRBV18 and TRBJ1-4 for the parts outside the CDR3, the full variable domain is NAGVMQNPRHLVRRRGQEARLRCSPMKGHSHVYWYRQLPEEGLKFMVYLQKENIIDESGMPKERFSAEFPKEGPSILRIQQVVRGDSAAYFCASSPRTGDNEKLFFGSGTQLSVL.

This clonotype was found a few times. V and J are TRBV7-2 and TRBJ2-1; D remains unclear. The CDR3 runs 11 residues. The V end lost 8 bases, the J end lost 8 bases, and 10 bases lay between the germline ends. Germline-derived CDR1 and CDR2 are SGHTA and FQGNSA. The CDR3 region is CASSGSHEQFF. In DNA form, the CDR3 reads TGTGCCAGCTCCGGCTCCCATGAGCAGTTCTTC.

In its sample, this clonotype was seen once. The gene calls are TRBV30 and TRBJ2-7; TRBD1 matches at 7 bases. Trimming cost V 5 bases and J 3 bases; bases outside gene matches: 7. From germline, CDR1 is GTSNPN and CDR2 SVGIG (reference sequence). CDR3 length equals 13 residues. This chain's CDR3 is CAWDRDSDYEQYF. The CDR3 DNA reads TGTGCCTGGGACCGGGACAGTGACTACGAGCAGTACTTC.

The chain combines TRBV19 with TRBJ2-5; TRBD2 might be the D (5 bases). The CDR3 consists of 15 residues. V was cut by 5 bases and J by 7 bases, with 20 bases left in between. Germline CDR1 reads LNHDA; CDR2 reads SQIVND (reference sequence). The CDR3 DNA sequence: TGTGCCAGTAGTCAACGTGCGAGGAGCGGAAGGACCCAGTACTTC. Translated: CASSQRARSGRTQYF.

This clonotype was counted ten times or more. The rearrangement links TRBV7-3 to TRBJ1-6; 9 nucleotides align to TRBD1. The CDR3 consists of 15 residues. Germline assignment: CDR1 SGHTA and CDR2 FQGTGA. J lost 9 bases, V lost 1 base, and 4 bases had no gene match. As DNA, the CDR3 is TGTGCCAGCAGCTTAAGTGGGACAGGGTTTTCACCCCTCCACTTT. Translation gives CASSLSGTGFSPLHF.

The rearrangement uses TRBV5-6 and TRBJ1-4; the D is unclear. Trimming removed 0 bases from V and 6 bases from J, with 6 bases in between. This CDR3 comprises 13 residues. Germline values: CDR1 SGHDT, CDR2 YYEEEE. The CDR3 DNA sequence: TGTGCCAGCAGCTTGGGGGGTGATGAAAAACTGTTTTTT. This codes for CASSLGGDEKLFF.

This clonotype was counted many times. This chain connects TRBV13 to TRBJ1-5, with 7 bases matching TRBD1. CDR3 length equals 13 residues. CDR1 and CDR2 from the germline V gene are PRHDT and FYEKMQ (reference sequence). Losses at the gene ends were 4 bases for V and 5 bases for J; bases not matched to a gene: 2. The CDR3 reads CASSSDRDQPQHF. As DNA, the CDR3 is TGTGCCAGCAGCTCCGACAGGGATCAGCCCCAGCATTTT.

This clonotype has just a few counts. The rearrangement uses TRBV20-1 and TRBJ1-6; TRBD1 is a possible D gene (5 bases). The V end lost 3 bases, the J end lost 4 bases, and 7 bases lay between the germline ends. The length of the CDR3 is 13 residues. The germline V gene encodes CDR1 DFQATT and CDR2 SNEGSKA (reference sequence). The CDR3: CSARTAYNSPLHF. CDR3 nucleotides: TGCAGTGCTAGGACAGCTTATAATTCACCCCTCCACTTT.

This clonotype was seen ten or more times. The chain links TRBV20-1 to TRBJ1-2, with a weak D call TRBD1 (6 bases). From germline, CDR1 is DFQATT and CDR2 SNEGSKA (reference sequence). Between the trimmed V and J ends, which lost 7 bases and 8 bases, there was a span of 17 bases. The CDR3 is made up of 12 amino acids. The CDR3 region is CSVLDGGQGYTF. The CDR3 DNA reads TGCAGTGTTCTAGACGGGGGGCAAGGCTACACCTTC.